This is a list of T cell receptor beta chains from one sample in a study of blood T cells in healthy people across ages. TCRdb re-called the 5' RACE reads through MiXCR, storing one row per CDR3 protein. The sample has about 1,500,000 distinct CDR3 sequences, under 30% seen once. Sequenced input: blood. These receptors all stem from a woman younger than 45 in good health. Both conserved end residues are part of each CDR3. The order of the fields is clone size, V gene, J gene, CDR3 protein. Clone size is not always given. Where it is, it says once, few, many or a class for expanded clones.

abundance: NA; v_gene: TRBV7-9; j_gene: TRBJ1-5; CDR3aa: CASSLLTGPVSNQPQHF
abundance: many; v_gene: TRBV6-5; j_gene: TRBJ2-4; CDR3aa: CARVGRTQYF
abundance: many; v_gene: TRBV20-1; j_gene: TRBJ2-5; CDR3aa: CSASSEETQYF
abundance: few; v_gene: TRBV9; j_gene: TRBJ2-1; CDR3aa: CASSASRGQANEQFF
abundance: few; v_gene: TRBV3-1; j_gene: TRBJ1-2; CDR3aa: CASSQERRPSYTF
abundance: NA; v_gene: TRBV5-1; j_gene: TRBJ2-6; CDR3aa: CASSLAGASPGANVLTF
abundance: NA; v_gene: TRBV2; j_gene: TRBJ2-2; CDR3aa: CASSEPRDQPTGELFF
abundance: NA; v_gene: TRBV4-2; j_gene: TRBJ2-5; CDR3aa: CASSQDPSTTAYF
abundance: NA; v_gene: TRBV29-1; j_gene: TRBJ2-3; CDR3aa: CSVERRPTDTQYF
abundance: few; v_gene: TRBV5-4; j_gene: TRBJ1-5; CDR3aa: CASSARGEDQPQHF
abundance: NA; v_gene: TRBV5-1; j_gene: TRBJ1-5; CDR3aa: CASSLDGQGNQPQHF
abundance: many; v_gene: TRBV11-1; j_gene: TRBJ2-5; CDR3aa: CASKSQGLGGETQYF
abundance: NA; v_gene: TRBV2; j_gene: TRBJ2-3; CDR3aa: CARSSGLTDTQYF
abundance: few; v_gene: TRBV12-3/TRBV12-4; j_gene: TRBJ1-2; CDR3aa: CASRGQGAGYGYTF
abundance: NA; v_gene: TRBV18; j_gene: TRBJ1-5; CDR3aa: CASSPEQIQPQHF